This entry concerns a single T cell receptor beta chain. Its antigen is unidentified. CDR3 length: 15 amino acids. Per the germline V gene, CDR1 is DFQATT and CDR2 is SNEGSKA (reference sequence). The V and J ends lost 1 base and 0 bases respectively, with 12 bases between them. Time point of the sample: patch test 3, about 24 weeks after DPC sensitization. Treatment here: therapeutic diphenylcyclopropenone sensitization with weekly scalp DPC. Alopecia patients deemed DPC-suitable, aged 18 to 70, excluding pregnancy. This specimen comes from a study of human T cells and chemical hapten exposure. Whole-study findings and limits: DPC sensitization did not alter TCRs above 1 in 1000 frequency.

TCRdb itself ran the RACE reads through MiXCR, one entry per CDR3 protein. The sample carries roughly 50,000 distinct CDR3 sequences, about 10% recorded once. This chain links TRBV20-1 with TRBJ1-1; no firm D call. The TCR was taken from a middle-aged woman with alopecia areata. Some clones in this sample may be carry-over from other donors' samples. The material sequenced was whole blood, taken in connection with sensitization to the hapten diphenylcyclopropenone (DPC). CDR3 sequence: CSARATTIMNTEAFF. CDR3 nucleotide sequence: TGCAGTGCTAGAGCCACAACAATAATGAACACTGAAGCTTTCTTT.